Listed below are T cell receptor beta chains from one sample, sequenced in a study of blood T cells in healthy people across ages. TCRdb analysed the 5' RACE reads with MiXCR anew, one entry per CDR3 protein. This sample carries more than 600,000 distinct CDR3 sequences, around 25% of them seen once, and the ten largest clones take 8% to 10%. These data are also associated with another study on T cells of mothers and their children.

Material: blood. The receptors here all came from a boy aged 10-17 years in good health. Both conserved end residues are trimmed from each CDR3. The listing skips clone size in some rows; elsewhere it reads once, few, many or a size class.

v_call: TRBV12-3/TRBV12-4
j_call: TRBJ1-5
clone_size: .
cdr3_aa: ASSVSGVQPQH

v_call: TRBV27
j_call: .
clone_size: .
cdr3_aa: ASSSYPGDFYEQY

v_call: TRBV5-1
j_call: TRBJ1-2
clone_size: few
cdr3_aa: ASSWDPPGGYT

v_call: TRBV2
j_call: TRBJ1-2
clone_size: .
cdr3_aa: ASTTTQEGSWGYT

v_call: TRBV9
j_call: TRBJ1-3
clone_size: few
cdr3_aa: ASSVAVSTIY

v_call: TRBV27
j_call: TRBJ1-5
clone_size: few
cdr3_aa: ASSLGLRQPQH

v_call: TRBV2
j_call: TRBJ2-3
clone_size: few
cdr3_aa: ASSRQGLGTDTQY

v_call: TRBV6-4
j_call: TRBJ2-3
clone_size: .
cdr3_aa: ASSDTSGRDTQY

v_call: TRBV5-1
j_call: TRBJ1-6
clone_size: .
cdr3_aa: ASSLETGDRGSPLH

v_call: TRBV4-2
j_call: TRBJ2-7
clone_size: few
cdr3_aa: ASSRTSFGTKNEQY

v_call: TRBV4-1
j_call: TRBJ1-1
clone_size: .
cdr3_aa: ASSQEAGWEAF

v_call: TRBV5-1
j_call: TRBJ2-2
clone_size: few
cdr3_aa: ASSPWTGANTGELF

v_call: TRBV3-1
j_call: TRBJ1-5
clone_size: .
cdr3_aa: ASSQDLNQPQH

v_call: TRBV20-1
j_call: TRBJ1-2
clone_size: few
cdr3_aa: SARESIGYRGHGYT

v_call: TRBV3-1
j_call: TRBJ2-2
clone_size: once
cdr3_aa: ASGQASGSGTGELF

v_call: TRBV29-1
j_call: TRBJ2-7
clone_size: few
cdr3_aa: SVSGTDFYEQY

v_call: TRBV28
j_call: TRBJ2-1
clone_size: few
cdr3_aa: ASTDYGTPRTNEQF

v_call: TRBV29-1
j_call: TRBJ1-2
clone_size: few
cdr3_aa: SVEMDLWTGGSGGYT

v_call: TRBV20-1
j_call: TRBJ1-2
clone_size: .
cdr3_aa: SARGASGHPNYGYT

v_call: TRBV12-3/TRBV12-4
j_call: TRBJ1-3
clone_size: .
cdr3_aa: ASSNRYSHTIY

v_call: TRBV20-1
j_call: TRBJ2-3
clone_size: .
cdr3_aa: SNLYINTQY

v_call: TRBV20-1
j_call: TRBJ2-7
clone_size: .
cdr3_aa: SAEGTSDYYEQY

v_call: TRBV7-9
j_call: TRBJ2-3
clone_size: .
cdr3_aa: ASSLKGGSTDTQY

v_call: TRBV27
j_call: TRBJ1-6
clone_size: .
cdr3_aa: ASTIQGGSSPLH

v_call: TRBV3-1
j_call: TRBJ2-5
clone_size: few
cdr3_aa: ASSRTPWDWETQY

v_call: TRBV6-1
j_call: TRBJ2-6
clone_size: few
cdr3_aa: ASSQTSGGGSGANVLT

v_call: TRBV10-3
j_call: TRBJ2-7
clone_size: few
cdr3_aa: AISESTTSGGLSYEQY

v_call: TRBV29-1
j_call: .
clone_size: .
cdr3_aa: SVRGRAGETQY

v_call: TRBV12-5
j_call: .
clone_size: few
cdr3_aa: ASGPSPPGQGDEQF

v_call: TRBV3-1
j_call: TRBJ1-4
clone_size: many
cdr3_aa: ASSFGDNEKLF

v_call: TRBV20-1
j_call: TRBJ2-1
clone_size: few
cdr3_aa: SASKSGYNEQF

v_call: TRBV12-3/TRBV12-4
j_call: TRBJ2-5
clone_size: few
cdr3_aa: VSSSTGRETQY

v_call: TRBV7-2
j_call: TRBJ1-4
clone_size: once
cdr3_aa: ASSHPGRDEKLF

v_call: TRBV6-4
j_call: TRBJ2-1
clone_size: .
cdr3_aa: ASSDGEQF

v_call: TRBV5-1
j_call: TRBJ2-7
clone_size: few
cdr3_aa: ASSKGGPYEQY

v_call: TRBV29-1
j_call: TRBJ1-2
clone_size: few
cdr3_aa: SVRDREYYGYT

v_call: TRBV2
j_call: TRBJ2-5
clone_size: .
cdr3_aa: ASSEDRGRETQY

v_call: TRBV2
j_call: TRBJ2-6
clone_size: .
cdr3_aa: ASRQDLSGANVLT

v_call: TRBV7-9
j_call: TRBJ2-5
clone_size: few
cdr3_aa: ATDSGEETQY

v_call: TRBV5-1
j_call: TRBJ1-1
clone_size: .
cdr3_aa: ASSGDRGEGWTEAF

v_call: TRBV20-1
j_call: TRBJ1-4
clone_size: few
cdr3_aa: SARDPPATNEKLF

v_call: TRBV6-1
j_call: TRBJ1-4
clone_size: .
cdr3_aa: ASSERRTTSRGEKLF